What follows are 4 T cell receptor beta chains derived from one specimen sequenced in a study of Graves' ophthalmopathy and Graves' hyperthyroidism. Researchers took RNA transcripts and amplified TCR beta CDR3 regions from them. The authors performed first-round RT-PCR with HTBI primers and then a second-round multiplex PCR. A single record per CDR3 protein comes from TCRdb applying MiXCR to the multiplex PCR reads. The sample yields over 500,000 distinct CDR3 sequences, over 20% seen once. The sequenced sample was peripheral blood. These TCRs come from a woman aged 18-29 years with stable Graves' hyperthyroidism. Some clones in this sample may be carry-over from other donors' samples.

This clonotype has at least ten counts. The chain employs TRBV15 and TRBJ1-1, with D unresolved. Germline V gene lookup returns CDR1 LNHNV and CDR2 YYDKDF (reference sequence). This CDR3 comprises 13 residues. Trimming stripped 2 bases from V and 4 bases from J, with 8 bases between. The CDR3 DNA sequence: TGTGCCACCAGCAGACGGAAGGGCACTGAAGCTTTCTTT. This gives the protein CATSRRKGTEAFF.

This clonotype occurred many times. This chain uses TRBV30 with TRBJ1-6; TRBD1 agrees at 9 bases. In germline, CDR1 is GTSNPN, CDR2 SVGIG (reference sequence). The ends lost 4 bases at V and 3 bases at J; junction bases unmatched: 7. CDR3 size: 16 residues. The chain's CDR3 is CAWTARTGVYNSPLHF. The DNA for the CDR3 is TGTGCCTGGACCGCCCGGACAGGGGTCTATAATTCACCCCTCCACTTT.

This clonotype occurred many times. V and J are TRBV6-5 and TRBJ1-1; the D is unclear. Germline lookup yields CDR1 MNHEY and CDR2 SVGAGI. The CDR3 totals 16 residues. The V gene lost 0 bases and the J gene lost 0 bases, with 11 bases spanning the gap. The CDR3 is CASSYSIKSMNTEAFF. Here the CDR3 DNA reads TGTGCCAGCAGTTACTCGATCAAGTCGATGAACACTGAAGCTTTCTTT.

This clonotype was recorded many times. The rearrangement uses TRBV12-3 or TRBV12-4 and TRBJ1-1; the D gene is possibly TRBD1 (6 bases). The CDR3 has 15 residues. Trimming took off 3 bases at V and 1 base at J, with 12 bases between the two ends. This chain's CDR3 is CASSLEGGRNTEAFF. The CDR3 DNA sequence: TGTGCCAGCAGTTTGGAGGGGGGGAGGAACACTGAAGCTTTCTTT.